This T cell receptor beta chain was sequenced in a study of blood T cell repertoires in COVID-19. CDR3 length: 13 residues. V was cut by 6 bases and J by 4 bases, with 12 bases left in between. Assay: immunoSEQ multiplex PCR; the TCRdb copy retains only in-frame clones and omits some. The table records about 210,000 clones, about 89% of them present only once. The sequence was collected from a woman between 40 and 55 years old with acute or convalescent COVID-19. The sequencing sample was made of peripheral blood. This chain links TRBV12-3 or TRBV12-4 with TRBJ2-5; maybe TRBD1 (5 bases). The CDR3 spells CASSQGGRETQYF. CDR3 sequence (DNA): TGTGCCAGCAGCCAGGGTGGACGAGAGACCCAGTACTTC.